This TCR beta chain was recorded in a study of blood T cell repertoires in COVID-19. Study as a whole: From the United States, Italy and Spain came samples of acute and convalescent COVID-19.

Trimming cost V 5 bases and J 1 base; bases outside gene matches: 4. Germline V gives CDR1 SGHDT, CDR2 YYEEEE. The length of the CDR3 is 14 residues. Produced via immunoSEQ multiplex PCR; TCRdb's table is partial and in-frame only. The sample yields about 54,000 clones, 90% seen once. This receptor was taken from a middle-aged woman with active COVID-19. The sample comprised peripheral blood. The chain joins TRBV5-6 to TRBJ2-5, with TRBD2 matching over 8 bases. CDR3 residues: CASSSRGAQETQYF. DNA for the CDR3: TGTGCCAGCAGTTCGCGGGGGGCCCAAGAGACCCAGTACTTC.